A single sample gave rise to the 23 T cell receptor beta chains below, sequenced in a study of control samples from healthy donors and cancer patients. Clones were sequenced by immunoSEQ multiplex PCR, and TCRdb holds only the in-frame ones, with some missing. The table lists roughly 120,000 clones, over 75% of them singletons. Input material: PBMCs. These receptors all stem from a woman aged 45-65 years with colorectal cancer.

This rearrangement joins TRBV11-2 to TRBJ2-2, with TRBD1 matching 8 bases. V dropped 5 bases and J dropped 5; count of bases not matched to a gene: 10. The CDR3 consists of 16 residues. In germline, CDR1 is SGHAT, CDR2 FQNNGV. This CDR3 is CASSPRGPRGTGELFF. The CDR3 DNA sequence: TGTGCCAGCAGCCCCAGGGGGCCTCGAGGGACCGGGGAGCTGTTTTTT.

V usage is TRBV18 and J usage is TRBJ1-1, with D perhaps TRBD1 (5 bases). The V and J ends lost 2 bases and 3 bases respectively, with 7 bases between them. Germline CDR1 is KGHSH and CDR2 is LQKENI. This CDR3 spans 13 amino acids. The CDR3 DNA reads as TGTGCCAGCTCACCAATGGGGGACACTGAAGCTTTCTTT. Its protein is CASSPMGDTEAFF.

The rearrangement joins TRBV11-2 to TRBJ1-1; 7 bases line up with TRBD1. This CDR3 region has 15 residues. Germline V CDR1 and CDR2: SGHAT, FQNNGV. The trim removed 3 bases at V and 5 bases at J, leaving 9 bases unmatched. The DNA of the CDR3 is TGTGCCAGCAGCTTGGAGACAGGGTTCCCGACTGAAGCTTTCTTT. Translating it yields CASSLETGFPTEAFF.

The chain uses TRBV5-1 and TRBJ2-1; 7 positions match TRBD1. Per the germline V gene, CDR1 is SGHRS and CDR2 is YFSETQ. This CDR3 comprises 14 residues. The V gene end was trimmed by 3 bases and the J gene end by 9 bases; junction bases not matched to a gene: 9. CDR3 loop: CASSWDDRAGEQFF. The CDR3 bases are TGCGCCAGCAGCTGGGATGACAGGGCGGGTGAGCAGTTCTTC.

This chain connects TRBV2 to TRBJ1-3; D not resolved. There are 15 residues in the CDR3. V lost 9 bases to trimming and J lost 0 bases, with 15 bases between them. Looked up from germline, CDR1 is SNHLY and CDR2 is FYNNEI. In nucleotides, the CDR3 is TGTGCCAGAAGCATGGGAGGGAGCTCTGGAAACACCATATATTTT. Its translation: CARSMGGSSGNTIYF.

This clone was observed a single time. The chain uses TRBV3-1 (or the pseudogene TRBV3-2) and TRBJ2-1; 11 nucleotides match TRBD2. CDR1 and CDR2 from the germline V gene are LGHDT and YNNKEL (reference sequence). The CDR3 has 19 amino acids. Trimming cost V 2 bases and J 2 bases; bases outside gene matches: 11. CDR3 bases: TGTGCCAGCAGCCAAAGTAGGTCGCTTAGCGGGGGGGCCTACAATGAGCAGTTCTTC. Its protein product is CASSQSRSLSGGAYNEQFF.

This chain joins TRBV14 and TRBJ1-6, with TRBD1 as a possible D gene (5 bases). This CDR3 region has 17 residues. The V gene's germline CDR1 is SGHDN and CDR2 FVKESK. V gave up 0 bases and J gave up 2 bases, with 11 bases separating them. The chain's CDR3 is CASSQERGHPYNSPLHF. CDR3 DNA: TGTGCCAGCAGCCAAGAGAGGGGCCACCCCTATAATTCACCCCTCCACTTT.

The gene calls are TRBV6-5 and TRBJ1-1; D ambiguous. Trimming removed 8 bases at V and 4 bases at J, with 8 bases between. From germline, CDR1 is MNHEY and CDR2 SVGAGI. This CDR3 has 11 residues. CDR3 region: CASGRLTEAFF. CDR3 DNA sequence: TGTGCCAGCGGACGGCTCACTGAAGCTTTCTTT.

The chain recombines TRBV10-3 with TRBJ1-1; possibly TRBD1 for D (6 bases). CDR3 length equals 14 residues. Trimming cost V 5 bases and J 6 bases, with 16 bases left between them. CDR1 is ENHRY, CDR2 SYGVKD, per germline. CDR3 nucleotide sequence: TGTGCCATCAGTCGTGAGGCCCCAGGGGCTGAAGCTTTCTTT. Its translation is CAISREAPGAEAFF.

The rearrangement uses TRBV11-3 and TRBJ2-1; no clear D. CDR1 SGHNT and CDR2 YENEEA come from the germline V gene. Trimming pared 5 bases from V and 7 bases from J, leaving 9 bases between. The CDR3 length is 12 residues. The CDR3 DNA is TGTGCCAGCAGCAACGGGCTTAATGAGCAGTTCTTC. Protein sequence: CASSNGLNEQFF.

This chain uses TRBV9 with TRBJ1-1; 7 nucleotides align to TRBD1. The ends lost 4 bases at V and 5 bases at J; junction bases unmatched: 5. CDR3 length: 13 amino acids. The germline V gene encodes CDR1 SGDLS and CDR2 YYNGEE. CDR3 sequence (DNA): TGTGCCAGCAGCATGGGGACAGTTACTGAAGCTTTCTTT. This gives the protein CASSMGTVTEAFF.

V is TRBV18 and J is TRBJ2-1; D ambiguous. CDR1 and CDR2 from the germline V gene are KGHSH and LQKENI. The CDR3 runs to 14 residues. Between the trimmed V and J ends, which lost 0 bases and 5 bases, there was a span of 8 bases. CDR3 coding DNA: TGTGCCAGCTCACCACCGGCGGCGGACAATGAGCAGTTCTTC. It encodes CASSPPAADNEQFF.

This clone has only a few counts. The chain carries TRBV9 and TRBJ2-7; D might be TRBD1 (6 bases). Germline V gives CDR1 SGDLS, CDR2 YYNGEE. V lost 3 bases and J lost 4, with 17 bases in between. CDR3 length: 15 amino acids. The CDR3 nucleotides are TGTGCCAGCAGCGCCGGTCTGGGACATCAATACGAGCAGTACTTC. Its protein product is CASSAGLGHQYEQYF.

The CDR3 DNA reads TGTGCCAGCAGTGAAGTAGATACGCAGTATTTT. This gives the protein CASSEVDTQYF. The rearrangement links TRBV2 to TRBJ2-3, with no clear D. CDR3 length: 11 amino acids. V was shortened by 1 base and J by 5 bases, with 1 base between the two germline ends. The germline CDR1 and CDR2 sequences are SNHLY and FYNNEI.

The chain couples TRBV9 to TRBJ2-2; 9 bases map to TRBD2. The CDR3 totals 15 residues. In germline, CDR1 is SGDLS, CDR2 YYNGEE. Trimming at V came to 3 bases and at J to 4 bases, leaving 4 bases not matched to a gene. Here the CDR3 reads CASSDSGSRTGELFF. For the CDR3, the DNA is TGTGCCAGCAGCGATAGCGGGAGTCGCACCGGGGAGCTGTTTTTT.

J is TRBJ2-5 and V is TRBV6-5; D remains unclear. The germline V and J ends were trimmed by 2 bases and 4 bases, with 8 bases remaining between them. This CDR3 has 13 amino acids. Germline CDR1 and CDR2: MNHEY and SVGAGI. The CDR3 sequence: CASSYAQVETQYF. DNA of the CDR3: TGTGCCAGCAGTTACGCGCAAGTAGAGACCCAGTACTTC.

The chain couples TRBV5-6 to TRBJ2-1, with 9 bases lining up with TRBD2. Germline values: CDR1 SGHDT, CDR2 YYEEEE. V trimming: 4 bases; J trimming: 12 bases; junction bases outside the gene matches: 11. The CDR3 loop spans 14 amino acids. CDR3 sequence reads: CASSTGLASQRQFF. In nucleotides, the CDR3 is TGTGCCAGCAGCACGGGACTAGCTTCTCAAAGGCAGTTCTTC.

In its sample, this clone was seen once. The chain employs TRBV7-2 and TRBJ1-1; unclear D gene. The CDR3 is made up of 16 amino acids. Germline CDR1 is SGHTA and CDR2 is FQGNSA. V lost 2 bases, J lost 1 base, and 14 bases lay in between. The CDR3 DNA follows: TGTGCCAGCAGCTTATTTTCTCGGGTGGGGAACACTGAAGCTTTCTTT. It is translated as CASSLFSRVGNTEAFF.

The table lists this clone with a few counts. The chain recombines TRBV6-5 with TRBJ1-5; 7 bases align to TRBD1. This CDR3 has 14 amino acids. The germline gives CDR1 MNHEY, CDR2 SVGAGI. V was clipped by 6 bases and J by 6 bases; unmatched bases: 8. CDR3 in DNA: TGTGCCAGCAGACTGGGACAGAAGGGTCAGCCCCAGCATTTT. Translating it yields CASRLGQKGQPQHF.

This clone was found once. The J gene is TRBJ2-1, the V gene TRBV6-5, with 7 bases identical to TRBD2. V was pared by 11 bases and J by 1 base, with 8 bases of the junction left unmatched. CDR1 MNHEY and CDR2 SVGAGI come from the germline V gene. The CDR3 runs to 14 residues. CDR3 region: CACGGAGSYNEQFF. CDR3 coding DNA: TGTGCCTGCGGAGGAGCGGGATCCTACAATGAGCAGTTCTTC.

The gene calls are TRBV28 and TRBJ2-5; D is possibly TRBD2 (6 bases). Germline V gives CDR1 MDHEN, CDR2 SYDVKM. The CDR3 runs 14 residues. V lost 6 bases to trimming and J lost 4 bases, with 15 bases between them. As DNA, the CDR3 is TGTGCCAGCAGGGGCGGAGGGGCCCGAGAGACCCAGTACTTC. Protein: CASRGGGARETQYF.

V is TRBV2 and J is TRBJ2-7; 7 bases fit TRBD1. The CDR3 spans 13 residues. Losses at the gene ends were 7 bases for V and 1 base for J; bases not matched to a gene: 4. Germline V gene sequence: CDR1 SNHLY, CDR2 FYNNEI. The CDR3 protein is CASIRGSSYEQYF. CDR3 DNA sequence: TGTGCCAGCATCAGGGGGTCATCCTACGAGCAGTACTTC.

This chain connects TRBV29-1 to TRBJ2-5; 8 nucleotides align to TRBD1. The CDR3 covers 13 residues. The germline V gene encodes CDR1 SQVTM and CDR2 ANQGSEA. V was clipped by 5 bases and J by 5 bases; unmatched bases: 7. In DNA form, the CDR3 reads TGCAGCGTTAGTAGGACAGGGACGGAGACCCAGTACTTC. Amino acids: CSVSRTGTETQYF.